This T cell receptor beta chain came from a study of blood T cell repertoires in COVID-19. Study-wide context: Italy, Spain and the United States were the sources of the convalescent and acute COVID-19 samples. PBMCs, B-cell-depleted T cells, or T cells provided the cDNA or gDNA that made up the material.

CDR3 size: 16 residues. As originally analysed: Estimates of nucleated cell counts were drawn from the amplification of reference gene primers. Sequenced by immunoSEQ multiplex PCR; TCRdb stores in-frame clones only, minus some. That table furnishes V, J and clone size, whereas the DNA furnished D and trimming. The data contain roughly 34,000 clones, 75% to 85% of them singletons. The sequence derives from a man older than 75 with active COVID-19. The sample consisted of peripheral blood. This chain links TRBV7-5 with TRBJ2-2; TRBD2, the table's D call, was not compared with the DNA. TRBV7-5 represents a pseudogene. For the CDR3, the DNA is TGTGTCAGAAGCCCGAGCTCCTTTACGAACACCGGGGAGCTGTTTTTT. Protein sequence: CVRSPSSFTNTGELFF.